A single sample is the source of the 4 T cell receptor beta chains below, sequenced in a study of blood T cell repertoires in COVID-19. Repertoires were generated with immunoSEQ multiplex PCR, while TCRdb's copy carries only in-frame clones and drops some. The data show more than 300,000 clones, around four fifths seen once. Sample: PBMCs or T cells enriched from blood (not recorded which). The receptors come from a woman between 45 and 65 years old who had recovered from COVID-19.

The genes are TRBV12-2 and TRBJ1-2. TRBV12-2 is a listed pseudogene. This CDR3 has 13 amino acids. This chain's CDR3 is CASTPRPNYGYTF. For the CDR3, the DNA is TGTGCAAGCACACCGCGGCCTAACTATGGCTACACCTTC.

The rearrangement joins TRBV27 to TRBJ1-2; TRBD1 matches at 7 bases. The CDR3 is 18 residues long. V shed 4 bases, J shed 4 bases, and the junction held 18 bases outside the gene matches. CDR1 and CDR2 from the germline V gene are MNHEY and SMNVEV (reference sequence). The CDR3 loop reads CASSSTPLRGRRSYGYTF. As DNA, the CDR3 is TGTGCCAGCAGTTCAACCCCCTTGAGGGGGCGCCGGTCCTATGGCTACACCTTC.

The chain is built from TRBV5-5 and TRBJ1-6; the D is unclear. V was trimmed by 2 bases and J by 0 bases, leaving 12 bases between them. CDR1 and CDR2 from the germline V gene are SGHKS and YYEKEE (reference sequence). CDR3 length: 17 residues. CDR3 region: CASSFSAPFSYNSPLHF. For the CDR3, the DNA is TGTGCCAGCAGCTTCAGCGCCCCGTTCTCCTATAATTCACCCCTCCACTTT.

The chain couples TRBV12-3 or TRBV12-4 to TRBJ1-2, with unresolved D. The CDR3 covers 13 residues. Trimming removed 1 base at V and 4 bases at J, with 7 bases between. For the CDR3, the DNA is TGTGCCAGCAGTTTAGTGCAGTCCTATGGCTACACCTTC. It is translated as CASSLVQSYGYTF.